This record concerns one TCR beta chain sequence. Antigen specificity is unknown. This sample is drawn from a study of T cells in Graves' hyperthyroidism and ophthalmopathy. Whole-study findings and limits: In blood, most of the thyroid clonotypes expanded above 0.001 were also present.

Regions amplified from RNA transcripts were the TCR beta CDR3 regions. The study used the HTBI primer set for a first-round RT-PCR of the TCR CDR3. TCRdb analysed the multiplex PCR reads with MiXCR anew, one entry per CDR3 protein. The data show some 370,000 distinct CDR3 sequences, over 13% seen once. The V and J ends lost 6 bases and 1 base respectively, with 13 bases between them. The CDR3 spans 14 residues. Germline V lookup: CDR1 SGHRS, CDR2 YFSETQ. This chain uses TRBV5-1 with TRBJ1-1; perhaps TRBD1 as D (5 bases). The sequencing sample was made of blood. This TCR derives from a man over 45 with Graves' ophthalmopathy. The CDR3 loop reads CASTRDLTNTEAFF. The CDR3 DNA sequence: TGCGCCAGCACCAGGGATCTGACGAACACTGAAGCTTTCTTT.